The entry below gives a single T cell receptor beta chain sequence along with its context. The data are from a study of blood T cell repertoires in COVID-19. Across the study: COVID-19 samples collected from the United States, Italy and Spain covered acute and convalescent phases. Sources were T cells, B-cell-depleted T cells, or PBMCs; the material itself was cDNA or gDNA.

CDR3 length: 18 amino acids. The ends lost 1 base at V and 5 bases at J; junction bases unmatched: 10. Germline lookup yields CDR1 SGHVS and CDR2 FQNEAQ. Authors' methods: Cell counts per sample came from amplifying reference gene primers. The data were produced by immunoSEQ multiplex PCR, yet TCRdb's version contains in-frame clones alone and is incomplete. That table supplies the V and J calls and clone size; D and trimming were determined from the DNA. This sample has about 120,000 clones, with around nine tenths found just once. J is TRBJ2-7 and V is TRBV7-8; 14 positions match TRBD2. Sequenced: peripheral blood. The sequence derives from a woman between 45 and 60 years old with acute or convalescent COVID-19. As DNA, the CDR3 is TGTGCCAGCAGCTTAGAGACTAGCGGGAGGGCCCGTTCCCACGAGCAGTACTTC. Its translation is CASSLETSGRARSHEQYF.